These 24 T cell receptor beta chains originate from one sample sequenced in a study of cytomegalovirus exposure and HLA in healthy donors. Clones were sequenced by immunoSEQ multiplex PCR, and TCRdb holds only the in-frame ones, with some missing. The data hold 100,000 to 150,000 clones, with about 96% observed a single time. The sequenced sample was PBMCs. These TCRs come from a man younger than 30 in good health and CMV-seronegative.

The CDR3 reads CASSSWGERWNTEAFF. In DNA form, the CDR3 reads TGTGCCAGCAGCTCGTGGGGGGAGCGATGGAACACTGAAGCTTTCTTT. J is TRBJ1-1 and V is TRBV7-2; maybe TRBD1 (5 bases). This CDR3 has 16 amino acids. Trimming removed 4 bases from V and 1 base from J, with 16 bases in between. Germline assignment: CDR1 SGHTA and CDR2 FQGNSA.

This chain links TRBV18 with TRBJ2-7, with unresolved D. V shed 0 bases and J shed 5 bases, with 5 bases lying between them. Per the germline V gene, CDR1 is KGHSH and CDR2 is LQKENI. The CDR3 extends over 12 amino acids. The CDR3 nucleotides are TGTGCCAGCTCACCACCGGGCAACGAGCAGTACTTC. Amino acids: CASSPPGNEQYF.

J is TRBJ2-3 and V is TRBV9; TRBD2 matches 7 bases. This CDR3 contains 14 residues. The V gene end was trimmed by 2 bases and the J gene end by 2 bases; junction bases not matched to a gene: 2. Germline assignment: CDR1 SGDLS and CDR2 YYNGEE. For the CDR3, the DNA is TGTGCCAGCAGCGTCGGGGGGACCACAGATACGCAGTATTTT. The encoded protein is CASSVGGTTDTQYF.

The chain's CDR3 is CASSVQGANTEAFF. The CDR3 DNA sequence: TGCGCCAGCAGCGTACAGGGGGCCAACACTGAAGCTTTCTTT. V and J are TRBV5-1 and TRBJ1-1, with 9 nucleotides matching TRBD1. Germline-derived CDR1 and CDR2 are SGHRS and YFSETQ. The CDR3 length is 14 residues. Losses at the gene ends were 4 bases for V and 2 bases for J; bases not matched to a gene: 3.

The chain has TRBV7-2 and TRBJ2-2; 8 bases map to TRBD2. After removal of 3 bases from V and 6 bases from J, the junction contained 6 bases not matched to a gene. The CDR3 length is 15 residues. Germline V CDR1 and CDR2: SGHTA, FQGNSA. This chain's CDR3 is CASSFSGMEAGELFF. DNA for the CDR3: TGTGCCAGCAGCTTTAGCGGGATGGAGGCCGGGGAGCTGTTTTTT.

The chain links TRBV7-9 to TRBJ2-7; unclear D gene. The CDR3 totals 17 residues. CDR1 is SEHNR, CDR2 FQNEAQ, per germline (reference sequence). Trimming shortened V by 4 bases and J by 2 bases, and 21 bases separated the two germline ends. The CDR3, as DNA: TGTGCCAGCAGCTCGATGGGCCGAAGATCAGTGGCCTACGAGCAGTACTTC. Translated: CASSSMGRRSVAYEQYF.

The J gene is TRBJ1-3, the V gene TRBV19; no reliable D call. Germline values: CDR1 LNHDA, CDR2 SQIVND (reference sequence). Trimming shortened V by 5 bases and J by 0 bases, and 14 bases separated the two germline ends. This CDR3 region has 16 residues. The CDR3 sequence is CASSPTISSSGNTIYF. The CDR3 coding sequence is TGTGCCAGTAGTCCAACAATCTCAAGCTCTGGAAACACCATATATTTT.

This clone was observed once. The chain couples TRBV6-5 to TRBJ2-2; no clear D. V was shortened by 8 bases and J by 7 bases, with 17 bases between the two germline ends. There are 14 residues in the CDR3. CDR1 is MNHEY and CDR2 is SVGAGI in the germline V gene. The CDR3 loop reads CASVESSRYGELFF. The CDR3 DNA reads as TGTGCCAGCGTTGAATCGAGTAGATACGGGGAGCTGTTTTTT.

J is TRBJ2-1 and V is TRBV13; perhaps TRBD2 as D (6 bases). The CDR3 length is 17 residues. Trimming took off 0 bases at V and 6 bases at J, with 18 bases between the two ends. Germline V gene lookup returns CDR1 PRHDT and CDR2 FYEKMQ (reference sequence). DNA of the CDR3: TGTGCCAGCAGCTTAGGAGGGACTCACGATTGGACCAATGAGCAGTTCTTC. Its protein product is CASSLGGTHDWTNEQFF.

CDR3 DNA sequence: TGTGCCAGCAGCAGTCAGTATAATAGCAATCAGCCCCAGCATTTT. Its protein is CASSSQYNSNQPQHF. The V and J genes are TRBV7-2 and TRBJ1-5; the D is unclear. The length of the CDR3 is 15 residues. Germline loops: CDR1 SGHTA, CDR2 FQGNSA. V shed 5 bases and J shed 0 bases, with 11 bases lying between them.

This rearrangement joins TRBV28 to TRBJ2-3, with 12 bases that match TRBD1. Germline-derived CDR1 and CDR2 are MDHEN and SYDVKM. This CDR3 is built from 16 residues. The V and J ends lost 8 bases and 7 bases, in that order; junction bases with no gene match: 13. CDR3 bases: TGTGCCAGCCTATTCTCCGGGACAGGGGGCGCGTATACGCAGTATTTT. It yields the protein CASLFSGTGGAYTQYF.

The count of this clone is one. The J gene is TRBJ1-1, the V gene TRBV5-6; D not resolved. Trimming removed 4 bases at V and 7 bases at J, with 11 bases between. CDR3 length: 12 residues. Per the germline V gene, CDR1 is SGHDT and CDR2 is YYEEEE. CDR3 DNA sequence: TGTGCCAGCAGCAGGATGGAGGGTGAAGCTTTCTTT. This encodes CASSRMEGEAFF.

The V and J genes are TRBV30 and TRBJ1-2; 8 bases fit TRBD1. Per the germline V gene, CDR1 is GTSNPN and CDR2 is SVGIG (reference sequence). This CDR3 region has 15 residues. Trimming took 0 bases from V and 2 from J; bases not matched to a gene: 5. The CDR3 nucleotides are TGTGCCTGGAGTGTGGGGGCAGGGGGCAACTATGGCTACACCTTC. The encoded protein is CAWSVGAGGNYGYTF.

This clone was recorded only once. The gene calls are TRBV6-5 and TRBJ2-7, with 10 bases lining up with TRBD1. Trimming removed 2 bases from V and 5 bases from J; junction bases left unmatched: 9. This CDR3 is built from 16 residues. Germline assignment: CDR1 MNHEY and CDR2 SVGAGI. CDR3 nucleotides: TGTGCCAGCAGTTACCCCGGGACAGGGGAAGGCAACGAGCAGTACTTC. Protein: CASSYPGTGEGNEQYF.

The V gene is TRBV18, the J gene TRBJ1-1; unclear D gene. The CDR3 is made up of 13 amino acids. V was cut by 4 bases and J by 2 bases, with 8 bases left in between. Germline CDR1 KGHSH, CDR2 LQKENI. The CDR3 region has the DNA TGTGCCAGCTCACTACAGACAAACACTGAAGCTTTCTTT. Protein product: CASSLQTNTEAFF.

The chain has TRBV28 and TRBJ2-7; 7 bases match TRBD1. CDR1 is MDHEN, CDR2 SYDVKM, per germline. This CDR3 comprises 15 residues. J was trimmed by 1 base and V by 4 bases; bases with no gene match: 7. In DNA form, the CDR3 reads TGTGCCAGCAGTTCAGAGACAGGGAGTTCCTACGAGCAGTACTTC. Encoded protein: CASSSETGSSYEQYF.

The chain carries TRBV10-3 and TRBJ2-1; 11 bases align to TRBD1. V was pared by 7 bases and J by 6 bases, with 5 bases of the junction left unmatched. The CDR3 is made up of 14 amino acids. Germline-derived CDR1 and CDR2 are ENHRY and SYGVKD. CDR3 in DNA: TGTGCCATCAAAGGGGACAGGGGGGGCAATGAGCAGTTCTTC. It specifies CAIKGDRGGNEQFF.

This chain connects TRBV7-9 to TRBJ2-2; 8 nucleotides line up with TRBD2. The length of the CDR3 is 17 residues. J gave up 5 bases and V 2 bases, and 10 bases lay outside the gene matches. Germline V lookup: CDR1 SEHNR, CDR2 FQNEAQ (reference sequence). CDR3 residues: CASSLRLERESTGELFF. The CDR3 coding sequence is TGTGCCAGCAGCTTACGTTTAGAGCGGGAGAGTACCGGGGAGCTGTTTTTT. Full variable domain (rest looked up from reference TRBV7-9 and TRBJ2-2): DTGVSQNPRHKITKRGQNVTFRCDPISEHNRLYWYRQTLGQGPEFLTYFQNEAQLEKSRLLSDRFSAERPKGSFSTLEIQRTEQGDSAMYLCASSLRLERESTGELFFGEGSRLTVL.

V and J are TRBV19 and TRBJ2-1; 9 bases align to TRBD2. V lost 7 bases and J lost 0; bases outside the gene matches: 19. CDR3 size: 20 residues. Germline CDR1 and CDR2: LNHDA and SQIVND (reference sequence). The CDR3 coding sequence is TGTGCCAGTACTCTAAGTCCGGGACTAGCCTATTGGAGCTCCTACAATGAGCAGTTCTTC. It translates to CASTLSPGLAYWSSYNEQFF.

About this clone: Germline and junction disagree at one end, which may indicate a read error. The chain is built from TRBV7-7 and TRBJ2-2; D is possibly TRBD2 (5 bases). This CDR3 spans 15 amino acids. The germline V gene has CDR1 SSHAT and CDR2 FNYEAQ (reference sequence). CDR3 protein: CASSLELESTGELFF. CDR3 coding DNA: TGTGCTAGCAGCTTAGAACTAGAATCCACCGGGGAGCTGTTTTTT. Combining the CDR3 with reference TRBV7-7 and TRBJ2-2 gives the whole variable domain GAGVSQSPRYKVTKRGQDVTLRCDPISSHATLYWYQQALGQGPEFLTYFNYEAQPDKSGLPSDRFSAERPEGSISTLTIQRTEQRDSAMYRCASSLELESTGELFFGEGSRLTVL.

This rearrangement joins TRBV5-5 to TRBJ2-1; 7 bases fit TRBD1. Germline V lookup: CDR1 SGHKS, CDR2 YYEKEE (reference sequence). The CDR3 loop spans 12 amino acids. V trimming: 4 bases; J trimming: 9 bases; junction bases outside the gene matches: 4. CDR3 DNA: TGTGCCAGCAGCACGACAGGGTCTGAGCAGTTCTTC. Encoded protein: CASSTTGSEQFF. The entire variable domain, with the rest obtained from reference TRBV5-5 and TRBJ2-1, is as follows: DAGVTQSPTHLIKTRGQQVTLRCSPISGHKSVSWYQQVLGQGPQFIFQYYEKEERGRGNFPDRFSARQFPNYSSELNVNALLLGDSALYLCASSTTGSEQFFGPGTRLTVL.

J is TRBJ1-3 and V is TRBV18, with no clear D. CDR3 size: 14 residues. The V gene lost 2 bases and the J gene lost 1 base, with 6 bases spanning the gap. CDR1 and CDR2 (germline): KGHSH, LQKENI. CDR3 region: CASSPGTSGNTIYF. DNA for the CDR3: TGTGCCAGCTCACCAGGCACGTCTGGAAACACCATATATTTT.

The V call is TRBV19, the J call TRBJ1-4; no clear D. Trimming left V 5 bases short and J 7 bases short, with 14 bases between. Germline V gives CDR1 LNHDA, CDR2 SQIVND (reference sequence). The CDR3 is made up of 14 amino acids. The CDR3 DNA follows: TGTGCCAGTAGTGGAGTCAGTCAGCTTGAAAAACTGTTTTTT. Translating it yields CASSGVSQLEKLFF.

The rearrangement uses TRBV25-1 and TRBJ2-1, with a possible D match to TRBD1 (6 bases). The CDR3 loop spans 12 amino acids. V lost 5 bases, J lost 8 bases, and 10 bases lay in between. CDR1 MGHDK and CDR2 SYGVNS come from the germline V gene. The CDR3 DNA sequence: TGTGCCAGCAGTAACAGGGCCGATGAGCAGTTCTTC. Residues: CASSNRADEQFF.